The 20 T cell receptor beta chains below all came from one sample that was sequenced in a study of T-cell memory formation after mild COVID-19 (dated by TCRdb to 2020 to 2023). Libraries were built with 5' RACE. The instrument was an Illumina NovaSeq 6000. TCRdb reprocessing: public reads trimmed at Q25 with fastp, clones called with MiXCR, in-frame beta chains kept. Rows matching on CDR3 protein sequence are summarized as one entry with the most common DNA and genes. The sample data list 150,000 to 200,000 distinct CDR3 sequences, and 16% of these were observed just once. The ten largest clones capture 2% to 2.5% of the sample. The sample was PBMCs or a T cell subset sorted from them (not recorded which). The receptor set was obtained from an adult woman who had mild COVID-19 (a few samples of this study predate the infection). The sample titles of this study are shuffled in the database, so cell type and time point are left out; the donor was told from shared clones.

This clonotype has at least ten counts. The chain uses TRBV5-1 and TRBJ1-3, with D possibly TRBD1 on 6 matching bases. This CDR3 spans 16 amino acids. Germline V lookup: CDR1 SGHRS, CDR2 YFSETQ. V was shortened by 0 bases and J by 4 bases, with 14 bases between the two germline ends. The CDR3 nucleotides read TGCGCCAGCAGCTTGGGCCCGAAGACAGGAGGAAACACCATATATTTT. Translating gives CASSLGPKTGGNTIYF.

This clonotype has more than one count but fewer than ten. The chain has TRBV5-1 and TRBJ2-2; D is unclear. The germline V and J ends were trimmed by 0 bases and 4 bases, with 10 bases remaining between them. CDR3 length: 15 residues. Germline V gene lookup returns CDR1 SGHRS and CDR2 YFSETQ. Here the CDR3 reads CASSLVLTATGELFF. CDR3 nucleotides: TGCGCCAGCAGCTTGGTTCTGACGGCCACCGGGGAGCTGTTTTTT. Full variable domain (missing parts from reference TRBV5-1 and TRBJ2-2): KAGVTQTPRYLIKTRGQQVTLSCSPISGHRSVSWYQQTPGQGLQFLFEYFSETQRNKGNFPGRFSGRQFSNSRSEMNVSTLELGDSALYLCASSLVLTATGELFFGEGSRLTVL.

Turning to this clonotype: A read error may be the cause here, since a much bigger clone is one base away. The DNA of the CDR3 is TGTGCCAGCAGTGTACAGGGGAACACTGAAGCTTTCTTT. Translated: CASSVQGNTEAFF. The chain links TRBV11-3 to TRBJ1-1; possible D gene TRBD1, 6 bases. Looked up from germline, CDR1 is SGHNT and CDR2 is YENEEA. V lost 6 bases and J lost 1, with 9 bases in between. This CDR3 spans 13 amino acids.

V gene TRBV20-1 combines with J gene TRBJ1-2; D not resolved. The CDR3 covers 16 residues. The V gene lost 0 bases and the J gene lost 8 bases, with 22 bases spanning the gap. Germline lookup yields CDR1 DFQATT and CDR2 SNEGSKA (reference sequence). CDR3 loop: CSARDLGEEVVKGYTF. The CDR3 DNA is TGCAGTGCTAGAGATCTCGGGGAAGAAGTCGTGAAGGGCTACACCTTC.

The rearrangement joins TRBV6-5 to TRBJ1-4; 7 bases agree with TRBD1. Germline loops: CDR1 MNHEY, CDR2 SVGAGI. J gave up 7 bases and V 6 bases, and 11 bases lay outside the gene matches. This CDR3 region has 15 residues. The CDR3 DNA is TGTGCCAGCAGAAAAAACAGGGGAGGGCCTGAAAAACTGTTTTTT. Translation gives CASRKNRGGPEKLFF.

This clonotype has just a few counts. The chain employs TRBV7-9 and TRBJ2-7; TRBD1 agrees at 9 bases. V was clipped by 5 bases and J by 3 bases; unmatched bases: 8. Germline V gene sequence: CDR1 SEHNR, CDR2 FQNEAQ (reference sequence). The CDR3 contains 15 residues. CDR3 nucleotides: TGTGCCAGCAGCCTGACCGGGACAGGGCTCTACGAGCAGTACTTC. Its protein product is CASSLTGTGLYEQYF.

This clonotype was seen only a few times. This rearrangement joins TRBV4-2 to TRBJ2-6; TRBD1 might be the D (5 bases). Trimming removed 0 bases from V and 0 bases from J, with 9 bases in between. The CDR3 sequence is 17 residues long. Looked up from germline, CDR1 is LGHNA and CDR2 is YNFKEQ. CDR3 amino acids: CASSQDIRGSGANVLTF. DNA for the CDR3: TGTGCCAGCAGCCAAGATATAAGGGGCTCTGGGGCCAACGTCCTGACTTTC.

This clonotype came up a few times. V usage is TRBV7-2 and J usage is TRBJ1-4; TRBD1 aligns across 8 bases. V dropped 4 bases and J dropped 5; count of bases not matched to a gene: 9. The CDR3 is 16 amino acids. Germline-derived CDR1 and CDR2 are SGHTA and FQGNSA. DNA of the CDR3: TGTGCCAGCAGCTGGAACCGGGACAGGCTAAATGAAAAACTGTTTTTT. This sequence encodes CASSWNRDRLNEKLFF.

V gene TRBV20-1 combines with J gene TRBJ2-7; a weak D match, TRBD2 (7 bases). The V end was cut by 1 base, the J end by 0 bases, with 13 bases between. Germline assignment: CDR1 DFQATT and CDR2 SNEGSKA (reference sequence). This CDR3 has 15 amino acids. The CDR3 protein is CSARVQGRASYEQYF. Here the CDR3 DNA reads TGCAGTGCTAGAGTTCAGGGGAGGGCCTCCTACGAGCAGTACTTC.

The CDR3 region is CASRLNIQGNQETQYF. The CDR3 DNA follows: TGTGCCAGCAGGTTAAACATACAGGGTAATCAAGAGACCCAGTACTTC. This chain uses TRBV2 with TRBJ2-5; D possibly corresponds to TRBD1 (6 bases). V dropped 6 bases and J dropped 2 bases, with 19 bases sitting between them. CDR1 is SNHLY, CDR2 FYNNEI, per germline. CDR3 size: 16 residues.

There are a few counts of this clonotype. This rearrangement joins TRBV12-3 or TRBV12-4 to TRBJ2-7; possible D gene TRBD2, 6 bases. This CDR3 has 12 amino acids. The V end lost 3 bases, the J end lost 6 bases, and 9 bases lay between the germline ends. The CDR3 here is CASSFMEGEQYF. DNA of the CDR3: TGTGCCAGCAGTTTTATGGAGGGCGAGCAGTACTTC.

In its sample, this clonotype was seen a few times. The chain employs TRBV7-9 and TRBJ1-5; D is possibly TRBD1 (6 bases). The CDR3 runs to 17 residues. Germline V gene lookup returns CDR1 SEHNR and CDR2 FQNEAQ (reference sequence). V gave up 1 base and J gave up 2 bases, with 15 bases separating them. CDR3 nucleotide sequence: TGTGCCAGCAGCTTAGTTTTTCTGGGGGCGCGCAATCAGCCCCAGCATTTT. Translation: CASSLVFLGARNQPQHF.

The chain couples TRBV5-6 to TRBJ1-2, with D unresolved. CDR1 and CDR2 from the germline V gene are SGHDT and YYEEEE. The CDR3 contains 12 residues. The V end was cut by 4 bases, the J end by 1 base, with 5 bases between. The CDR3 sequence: CASSRVNYGYTF. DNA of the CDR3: TGTGCCAGCAGCAGGGTTAACTATGGCTACACCTTC.

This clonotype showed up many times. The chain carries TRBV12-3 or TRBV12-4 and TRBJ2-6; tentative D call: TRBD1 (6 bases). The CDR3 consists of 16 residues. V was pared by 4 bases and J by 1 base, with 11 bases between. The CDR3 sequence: CASSSQGTSGANVLTF. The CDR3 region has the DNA TGTGCCAGCAGTTCACAGGGCACATCTGGGGCCAACGTCCTGACTTTC.

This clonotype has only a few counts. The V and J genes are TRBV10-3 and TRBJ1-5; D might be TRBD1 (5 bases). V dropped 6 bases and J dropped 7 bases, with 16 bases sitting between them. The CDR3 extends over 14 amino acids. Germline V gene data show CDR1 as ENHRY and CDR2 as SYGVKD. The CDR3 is CAISRDGARQPQHF. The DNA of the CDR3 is TGTGCCATCAGCCGGGACGGGGCGCGCCAGCCCCAGCATTTT.

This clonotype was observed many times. CDR3 DNA: TGTGCCAGCAGTCTGGCTAGCGACGAGACCCAGTACTTC. The encoded protein is CASSLASDETQYF. The rearrangement uses TRBV7-2 and TRBJ2-5, with D perhaps TRBD2 (6 bases). The V gene lost 6 bases and the J gene lost 5 bases, with 13 bases spanning the gap. In germline, CDR1 is SGHTA, CDR2 FQGNSA. CDR3 length equals 13 residues. Combining the CDR3 with reference TRBV7-2 and TRBJ2-5 gives the whole variable domain GAGVSQSPSNKVTEKGKDVELRCDPISGHTALYWYRQSLGQGLEFLIYFQGNSAPDKSGLPSDRFSAERTGGSVSTLTIQRTQQEDSAVYLCASSLASDETQYFGPGTRLLVL.

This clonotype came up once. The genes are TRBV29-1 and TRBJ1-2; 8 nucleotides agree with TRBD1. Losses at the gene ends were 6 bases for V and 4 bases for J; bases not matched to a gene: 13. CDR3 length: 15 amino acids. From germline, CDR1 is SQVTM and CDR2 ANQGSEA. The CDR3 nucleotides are TGCAGCGTCGCACCGGCAGGGGGCCGTGGCTATGGCTACACCTTC. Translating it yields CSVAPAGGRGYGYTF. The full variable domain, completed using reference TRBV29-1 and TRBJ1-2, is SAVISQKPSRDICQRGTSLTIQCQVDSQVTMMFWYRQQPGQSLTLIATANQGSEATYESGFVIDKFPISRPNLTFSTLTVSNMSPEDSSIYLCSVAPAGGRGYGYTFGSGTRLTVV.

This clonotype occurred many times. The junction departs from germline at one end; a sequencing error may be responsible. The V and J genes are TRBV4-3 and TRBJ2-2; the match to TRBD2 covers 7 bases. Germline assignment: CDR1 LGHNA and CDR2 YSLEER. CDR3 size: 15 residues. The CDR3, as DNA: TGCGCCAGCAGGCAAGCCAGCGGGGACACCGGGGAGCTGTTTTTT. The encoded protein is CASRQASGDTGELFF.

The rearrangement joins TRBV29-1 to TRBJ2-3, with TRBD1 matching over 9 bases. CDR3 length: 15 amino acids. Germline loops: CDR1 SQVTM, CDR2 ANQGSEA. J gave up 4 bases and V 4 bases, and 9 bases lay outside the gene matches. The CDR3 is CSVAVQGAPPDTQYF. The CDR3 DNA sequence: TGCAGCGTTGCGGTACAGGGGGCGCCCCCAGATACGCAGTATTTT.

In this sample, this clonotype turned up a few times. This chain's CDR3 is CASTPGDGSSYEQYF. The CDR3 nucleotides read TGTGCCAGCACCCCGGGGGACGGGAGCTCCTACGAGCAGTACTTC. V and J are TRBV6-2 or TRBV6-3 and TRBJ2-7; D is perhaps TRBD2 (6 bases). Germline-derived CDR1 and CDR2 are MNHEY and SVGEGT. The CDR3 sequence is 15 residues long. V was shortened by 7 bases and J by 0 bases, with 16 bases between the two germline ends.